Described below is a single TCR beta chain sequence and its context. Its antigen is unidentified. Time point: week 11, during vaccination. With topical imiquimod, each dose of the vaccine consisted of 300 ug of mutant IDH1 20-mer peptide. Sequencing was performed with immunoSEQ multiplex PCR; in TCRdb, only in-frame clones are kept and a portion is missing. In the table there are around 60,000 clones, roughly 84% of which are singletons. These data come from a study of a mutant IDH1 vaccine in newly diagnosed glioma. This CDR3 has 15 amino acids. Germline values: CDR1 SGHNT, CDR2 YYREEE (reference sequence). J lost 7 bases, V lost 2 bases, and 5 bases had no gene match.

The sample consisted of PBMCs, taken from a glioma patient whose treatment included an IDH1 peptide vaccine. The gene calls are TRBV5-4 and TRBJ2-4; TRBD2 matches 11 bases. The TCR sequence derives from a woman in her forties or fifties with glioma. Written as DNA, the CDR3 is TGTGCCAGCAGCTTAGTAGCGGGGGGGCCGAACATTCAGTACTTC. Encoded protein: CASSLVAGGPNIQYF.